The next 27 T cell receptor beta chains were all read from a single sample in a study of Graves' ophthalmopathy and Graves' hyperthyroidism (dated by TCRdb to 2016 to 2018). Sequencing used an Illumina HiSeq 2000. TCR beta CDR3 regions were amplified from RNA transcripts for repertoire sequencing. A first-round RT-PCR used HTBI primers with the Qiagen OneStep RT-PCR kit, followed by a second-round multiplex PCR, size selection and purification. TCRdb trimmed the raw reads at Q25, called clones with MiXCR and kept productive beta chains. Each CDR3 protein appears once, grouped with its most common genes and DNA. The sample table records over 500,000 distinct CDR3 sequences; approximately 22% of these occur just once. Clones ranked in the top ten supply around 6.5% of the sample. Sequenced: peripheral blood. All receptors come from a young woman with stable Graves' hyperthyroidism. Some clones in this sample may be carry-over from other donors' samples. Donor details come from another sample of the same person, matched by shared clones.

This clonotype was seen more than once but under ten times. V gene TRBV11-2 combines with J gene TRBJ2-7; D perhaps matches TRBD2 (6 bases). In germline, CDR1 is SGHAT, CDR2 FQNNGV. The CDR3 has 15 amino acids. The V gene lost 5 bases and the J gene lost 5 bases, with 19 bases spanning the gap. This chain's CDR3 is CASSPVFTEGHEQYF. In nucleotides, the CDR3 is TGTGCCAGCAGCCCGGTCTTTACGGAGGGCCACGAGCAGTACTTC. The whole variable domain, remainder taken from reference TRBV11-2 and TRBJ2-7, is EAGVAQSPRYKIIEKRQSVAFWCNPISGHATLYWYQQILGQGPKLLIQFQNNGVVDDSQLPKDRFSAERLKGVDSTLKIQPAKLEDSAVYLCASSPVFTEGHEQYFGPGTRLTVT.

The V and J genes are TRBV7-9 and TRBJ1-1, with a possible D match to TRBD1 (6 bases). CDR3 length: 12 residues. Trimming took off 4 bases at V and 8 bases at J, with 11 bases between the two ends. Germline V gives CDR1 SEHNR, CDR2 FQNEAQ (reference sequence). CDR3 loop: CASSWGALEAFF. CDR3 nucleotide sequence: TGTGCCAGCAGCTGGGGGGCCCTCGAAGCTTTCTTT.

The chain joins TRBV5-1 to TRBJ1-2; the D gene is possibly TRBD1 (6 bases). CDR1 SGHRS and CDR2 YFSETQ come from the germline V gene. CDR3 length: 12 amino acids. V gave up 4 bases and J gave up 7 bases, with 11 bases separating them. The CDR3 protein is CASSTGAFGYTF. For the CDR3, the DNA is TGCGCCAGCAGCACGGGGGCCTTTGGCTACACCTTC.

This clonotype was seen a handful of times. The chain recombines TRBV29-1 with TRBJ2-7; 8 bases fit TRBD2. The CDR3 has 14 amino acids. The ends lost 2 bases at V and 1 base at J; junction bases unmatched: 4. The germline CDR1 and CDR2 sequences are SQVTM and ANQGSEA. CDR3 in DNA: TGCAGCGTTGAATCTCCTAGCGGGTCCTACGAGCAGTACTTC. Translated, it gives CSVESPSGSYEQYF.

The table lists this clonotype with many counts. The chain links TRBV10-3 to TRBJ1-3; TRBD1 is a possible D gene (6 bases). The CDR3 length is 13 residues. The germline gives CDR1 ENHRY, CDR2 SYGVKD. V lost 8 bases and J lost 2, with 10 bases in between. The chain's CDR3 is CAILGAPGNTIYF. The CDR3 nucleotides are TGTGCCATCCTGGGGGCACCTGGAAACACCATATATTTT.

CDR3 residues: CASRHGQGARGYTF. The CDR3 nucleotides are TGTGCCAGCAGACATGGACAGGGGGCGCGGGGCTACACCTTC. This rearrangement joins TRBV12-3 or TRBV12-4 to TRBJ1-2; 11 positions match TRBD1. CDR3 size: 14 residues. Losses at the gene ends were 6 bases for V and 8 bases for J; bases not matched to a gene: 8.

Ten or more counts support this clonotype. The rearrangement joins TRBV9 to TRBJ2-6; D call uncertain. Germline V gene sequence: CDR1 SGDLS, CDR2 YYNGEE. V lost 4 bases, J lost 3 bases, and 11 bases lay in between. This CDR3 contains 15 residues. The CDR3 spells CASSPSGGGANVLTF. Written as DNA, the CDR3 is TGTGCCAGCAGCCCGTCGGGCGGTGGGGCCAACGTCCTGACTTTC.

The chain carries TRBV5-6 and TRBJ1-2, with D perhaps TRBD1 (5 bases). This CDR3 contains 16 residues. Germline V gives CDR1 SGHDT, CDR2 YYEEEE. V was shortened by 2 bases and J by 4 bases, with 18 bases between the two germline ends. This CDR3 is CASSLPSGLIPYGYTF. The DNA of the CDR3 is TGTGCCAGCAGCTTACCCTCGGGGCTCATTCCCTATGGCTACACCTTC.

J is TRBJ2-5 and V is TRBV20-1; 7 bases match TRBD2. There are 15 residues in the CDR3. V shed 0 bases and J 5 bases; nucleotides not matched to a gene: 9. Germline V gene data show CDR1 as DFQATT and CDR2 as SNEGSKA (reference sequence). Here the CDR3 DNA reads TGCAGTGCTAGAGACGGGGGAGGGCCAGGGGAGACCCAGTACTTC. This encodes CSARDGGGPGETQYF.

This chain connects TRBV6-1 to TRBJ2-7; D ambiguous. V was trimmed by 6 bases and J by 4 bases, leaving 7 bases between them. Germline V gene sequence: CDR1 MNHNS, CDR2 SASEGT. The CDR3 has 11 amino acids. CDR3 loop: CASRDQYEQYF. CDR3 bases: TGTGCCAGCAGGGATCAATACGAGCAGTACTTC.

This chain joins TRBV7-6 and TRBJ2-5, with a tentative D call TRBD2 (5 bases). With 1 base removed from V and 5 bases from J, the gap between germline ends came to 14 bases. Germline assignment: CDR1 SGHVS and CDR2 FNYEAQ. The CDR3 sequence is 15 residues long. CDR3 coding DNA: TGTGCCAGCAGCTTAGGAGGGTCCGTCGCGGAGACCCAGTACTTC. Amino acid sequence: CASSLGGSVAETQYF.

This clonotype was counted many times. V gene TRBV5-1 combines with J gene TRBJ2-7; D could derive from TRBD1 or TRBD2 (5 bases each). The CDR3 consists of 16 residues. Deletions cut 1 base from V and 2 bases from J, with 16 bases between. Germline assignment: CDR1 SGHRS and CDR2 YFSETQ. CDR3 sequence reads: CASSLTLGTATYEQYF. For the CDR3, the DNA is TGCGCCAGCAGCTTGACGCTCGGGACCGCGACCTACGAGCAGTACTTC.

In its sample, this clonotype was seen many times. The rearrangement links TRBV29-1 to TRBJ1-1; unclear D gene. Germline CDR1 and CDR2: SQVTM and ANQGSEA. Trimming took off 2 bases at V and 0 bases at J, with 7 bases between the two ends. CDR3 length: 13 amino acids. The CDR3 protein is CSVEPVLNTEAFF. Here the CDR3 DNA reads TGCAGCGTTGAACCAGTTTTGAACACTGAAGCTTTCTTT.

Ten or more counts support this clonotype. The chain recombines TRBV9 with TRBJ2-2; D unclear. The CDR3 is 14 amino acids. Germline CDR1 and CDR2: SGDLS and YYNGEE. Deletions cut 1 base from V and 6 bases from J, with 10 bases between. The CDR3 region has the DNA TGTGCCAGCAGCGTAAAGAAAGGGCCCGGGGAGCTGTTTTTT. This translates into CASSVKKGPGELFF.

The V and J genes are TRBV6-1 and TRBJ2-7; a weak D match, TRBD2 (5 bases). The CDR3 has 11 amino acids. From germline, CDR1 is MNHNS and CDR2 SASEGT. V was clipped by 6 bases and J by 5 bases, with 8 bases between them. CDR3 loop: CASRREDEQYF. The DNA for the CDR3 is TGTGCCAGCAGACGGGAAGACGAGCAGTACTTC.

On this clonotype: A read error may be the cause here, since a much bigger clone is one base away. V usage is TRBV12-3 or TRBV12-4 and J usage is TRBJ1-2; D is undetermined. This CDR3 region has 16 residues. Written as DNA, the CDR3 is TGTGCCAGCAGTTCAGTACGGGGATCATTGGGCTATGGCTACAGCTTC. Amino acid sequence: CASSSVRGSLGYGYSF.

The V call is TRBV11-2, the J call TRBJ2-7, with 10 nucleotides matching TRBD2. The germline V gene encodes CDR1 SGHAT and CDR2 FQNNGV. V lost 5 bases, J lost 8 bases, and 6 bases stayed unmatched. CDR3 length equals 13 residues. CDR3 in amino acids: CASSVAGGSQQYF. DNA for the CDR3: TGTGCCAGCAGCGTAGCGGGGGGCTCTCAGCAGTACTTC.

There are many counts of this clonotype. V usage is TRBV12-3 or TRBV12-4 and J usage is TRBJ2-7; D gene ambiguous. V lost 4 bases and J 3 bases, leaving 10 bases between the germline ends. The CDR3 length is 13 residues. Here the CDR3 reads CASSYQVIYEQYF. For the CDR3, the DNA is TGTGCCAGCAGTTACCAAGTCATCTACGAGCAGTACTTC.

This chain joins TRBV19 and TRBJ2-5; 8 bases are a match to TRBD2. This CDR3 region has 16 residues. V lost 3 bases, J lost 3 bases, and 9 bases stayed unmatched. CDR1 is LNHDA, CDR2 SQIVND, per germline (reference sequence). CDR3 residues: CASSISSGAGEETQYF. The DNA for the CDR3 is TGTGCCAGTAGTATCAGTAGCGGGGCTGGAGAAGAGACCCAGTACTTC.

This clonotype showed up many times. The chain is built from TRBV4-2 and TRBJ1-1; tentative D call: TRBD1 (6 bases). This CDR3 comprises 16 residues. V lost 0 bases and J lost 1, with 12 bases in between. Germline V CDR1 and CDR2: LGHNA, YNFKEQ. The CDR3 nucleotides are TGTGCCAGCAGCCAAGACAGGGGAGGAAGGAACACTGAAGCTTTCTTT. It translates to CASSQDRGGRNTEAFF.

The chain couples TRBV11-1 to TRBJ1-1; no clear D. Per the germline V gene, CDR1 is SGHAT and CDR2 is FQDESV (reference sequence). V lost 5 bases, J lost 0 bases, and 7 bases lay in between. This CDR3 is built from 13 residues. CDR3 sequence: CASSASLNTEAFF. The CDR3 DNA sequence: TGTGCCAGCAGCGCCAGCCTGAACACTGAAGCTTTCTTT.

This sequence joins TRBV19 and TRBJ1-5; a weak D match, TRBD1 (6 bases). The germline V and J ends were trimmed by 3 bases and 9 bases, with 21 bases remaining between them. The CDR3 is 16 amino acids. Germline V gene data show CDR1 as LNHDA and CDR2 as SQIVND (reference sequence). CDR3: CASSISGLGGPWPQHF. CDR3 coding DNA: TGTGCCAGTAGTATTTCGGGGCTGGGGGGCCCGTGGCCCCAGCATTTT. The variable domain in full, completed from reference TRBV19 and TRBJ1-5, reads DGGITQSPKYLFRKEGQNVTLSCEQNLNHDAMYWYRQDPGQGLRLIYYSQIVNDFQKGDIAEGYSVSREKKESFPLTVTSAQKNPTAFYLCASSISGLGGPWPQHFGDGTRLSIL.

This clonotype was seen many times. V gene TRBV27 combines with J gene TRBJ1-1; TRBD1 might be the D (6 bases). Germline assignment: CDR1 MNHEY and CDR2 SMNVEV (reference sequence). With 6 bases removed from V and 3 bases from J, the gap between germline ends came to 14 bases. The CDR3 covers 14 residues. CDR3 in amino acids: CASSSHRDYTEAFF. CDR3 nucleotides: TGTGCCAGCAGCTCCCACAGGGATTACACTGAAGCTTTCTTT.

The CDR3 DNA is TGTGCCAGCAAGACTAGCGGGGGGGCCAGAGAGACCCAGTACTTC. Translated: CASKTSGGARETQYF. The chain links TRBV27 to TRBJ2-5; 14 bases match TRBD2. The germline V gene has CDR1 MNHEY and CDR2 SMNVEV (reference sequence). Trimming cost V 7 bases and J 4 bases; bases outside gene matches: 5. This CDR3 is 15 amino acids long.

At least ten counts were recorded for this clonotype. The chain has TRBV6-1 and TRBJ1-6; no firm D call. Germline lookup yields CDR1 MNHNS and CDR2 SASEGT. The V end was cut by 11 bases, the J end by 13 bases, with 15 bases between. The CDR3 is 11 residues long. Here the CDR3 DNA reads TGTGCCGGGCGACTGAAACCGCCCCTCCACTTT. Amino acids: CAGRLKPPLHF.

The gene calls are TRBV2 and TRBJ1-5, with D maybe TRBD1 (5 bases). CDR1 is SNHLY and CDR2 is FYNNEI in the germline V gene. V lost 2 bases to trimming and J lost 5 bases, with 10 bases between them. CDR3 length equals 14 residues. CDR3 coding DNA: TGTGCCAGCAGTGAAAACTGGGGCGATCAGCCCCAGCATTTT. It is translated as CASSENWGDQPQHF.

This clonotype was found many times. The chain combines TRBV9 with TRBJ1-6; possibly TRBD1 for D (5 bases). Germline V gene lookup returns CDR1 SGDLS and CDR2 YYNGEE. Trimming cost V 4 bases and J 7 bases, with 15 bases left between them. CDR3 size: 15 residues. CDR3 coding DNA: TGTGCCAGCAGCACCGGTGGGGGAGAGAATTCACCCCTCCACTTT. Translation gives CASSTGGGENSPLHF. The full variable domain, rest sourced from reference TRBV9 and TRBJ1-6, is DSGVTQTPKHLITATGQRVTLRCSPRSGDLSVYWYQQSLDQGLQFLIQYYNGEERAKGNILERFSAQQFPDLHSELNLSSLELGDSALYFCASSTGGGENSPLHFGNGTRLTVT.